This T cell receptor (beta chain) is drawn from a study of T cell responses to AZD1222 COVID-19 vaccine. The CDR3 totals 17 residues. V shed 3 bases, J shed 5 bases, and the junction held 11 bases outside the gene matches. The germline V gene encodes CDR1 LGHNA and CDR2 YNFKEQ. Repertoires were generated with immunoSEQ multiplex PCR, while TCRdb's copy carries only in-frame clones and drops some. This sample yields some 150,000 clones, of which approximately 93% are seen a single time; approximately 5% belongs to the top ten. Sequencing was performed on peripheral blood, taken on day 0 of AZD1222 vaccination. The chain joins TRBV4-2 to TRBJ2-3; 10 bases are a match to TRBD1. The clonotype originates from an adult in good health. The CDR3 is CASSHTPGTGARDTQYF. The CDR3 DNA is TGTGCCAGCAGCCATACACCCGGGACAGGGGCGAGAGATACGCAGTATTTT.